A single sample is the source of the 2 T cell receptor beta chains below, sequenced in a study of T-cell reconstitution after alpha-beta-depleted transplantation in children. Unique molecular identifiers were used to barcode this TCRbeta library. Via MiXCR, TCRdb re-called the PCR reads, giving one row per CDR3 protein. The sample lists fewer than 700,000 distinct CDR3 sequences, 10% to 15% seen once, with approximately 2% in the top ten. Sequences were derived from PBMCs, mostly from graft donor cells, sampled 360 days after TCRalphabeta/CD19-depleted stem cell transplant. The receptors were sampled from a male patient younger than 18 who had a stem cell transplant for acute myeloid leukemia, so the T cells may come from the graft donor.

This chain connects TRBV29-1 to TRBJ2-1; 9 bases fit TRBD1. Losses at the gene ends were 6 bases for V and 0 bases for J; bases not matched to a gene: 6. Per the germline V gene, CDR1 is SQVTM and CDR2 is ANQGSEA. The CDR3 has 15 residues. CDR3 sequence (DNA): TGCAGCGTCACCGGGACAGGGACCTCCTACAATGAGCAGTTCTTC. Its protein is CSVTGTGTSYNEQFF.

This clonotype was seen a handful of times. This rearrangement joins TRBV18 to TRBJ2-3; the D is unclear. Germline V gives CDR1 KGHSH, CDR2 LQKENI. Trimming stripped 1 base from V and 4 bases from J, with 9 bases between. The CDR3 covers 14 residues. CDR3 amino acids: CASSPLSSADTQYF. The CDR3 coding sequence is TGTGCCAGCTCACCACTGTCCAGCGCAGATACGCAGTATTTT.